The clone carrying this T cell receptor (beta chain) was counted between two and nine times. Caucasian, healthy and from Russia, the donors were aged between 6 and 90. The V gene end was trimmed by 4 bases and the J gene end by 5 bases; junction bases not matched to a gene: 7. In germline, CDR1 is SGHAT, CDR2 FQNNGV. The CDR3 runs to 16 residues. The entry originates in a study of blood T cells in healthy people across ages. For the second PCR, which ran for 7 to 11 cycles, a sample-barcoded 5' primer and a J-beta primer mix were used. From the 5' RACE reads, TCRdb called clonotypes with MiXCR, one entry per CDR3 protein. The sample has 450,000 to 650,000 distinct CDR3 sequences, around 24% seen once; the top ten hold approximately 10%. The same specimen was also included in a second study, on T cells of mothers and their children.

The TCR originated in a boy younger than 18 in good health. The source material was blood. The rearrangement joins TRBV11-2 to TRBJ2-5; TRBD2 matches at 13 bases. CDR3 protein: CASSWTSGGLTETQYF. As DNA, the CDR3 is TGTGCCAGCAGCTGGACTAGCGGGGGCCTGACCGAGACCCAGTACTTC.